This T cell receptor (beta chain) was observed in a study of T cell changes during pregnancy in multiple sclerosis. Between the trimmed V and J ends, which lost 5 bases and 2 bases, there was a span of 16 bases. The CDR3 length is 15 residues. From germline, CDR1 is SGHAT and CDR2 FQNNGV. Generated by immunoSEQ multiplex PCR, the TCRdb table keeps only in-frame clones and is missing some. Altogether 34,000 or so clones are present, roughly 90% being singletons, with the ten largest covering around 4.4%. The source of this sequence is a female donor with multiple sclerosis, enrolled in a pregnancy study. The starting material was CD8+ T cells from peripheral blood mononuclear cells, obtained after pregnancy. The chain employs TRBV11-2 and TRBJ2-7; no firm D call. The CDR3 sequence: CASSPTRPGPYEQYF. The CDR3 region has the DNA TGTGCCAGCAGCCCAACTCGGCCAGGTCCCTACGAGCAGTACTTC.